Shown below are 32 T cell receptor beta chains from a single sample sequenced in a study of OX40 agonist ivuxolimab in advanced cancers. Method: immunoSEQ multiplex PCR; TCRdb's copy keeps in-frame clones and lacks some. The top ten clones hold 0.85% to 1.3% of a sample with roughly 70,000 clones, approximately 81% of them seen once. The sequencing here drew on CD4+ or CD8+ T cells sorted from blood, taken in a trial of the OX40 agonist ivuxolimab. Receptors originate from an adult with an advanced solid tumor such as melanoma, head and neck, liver or kidney cancer.

The DNA of the CDR3 is TGTGCCAGCAGCCCCAATTATAGCAATCAGCCCCAGCATTTT. Its translation: CASSPNYSNQPQHF. The chain couples TRBV27 to TRBJ1-5; no reliable D call. Germline values: CDR1 MNHEY, CDR2 SMNVEV (reference sequence). V lost 6 bases and J 0 bases, leaving 9 bases between the germline ends. The CDR3 spans 14 residues.

The chain combines TRBV25-1 with TRBJ1-2; 11 nucleotides line up with TRBD1. V trimming: 1 base; J trimming: 2 bases; junction bases outside the gene matches: 6. Germline V lookup: CDR1 MGHDK, CDR2 SYGVNS. This CDR3 comprises 17 residues. CDR3 nucleotides: TGTGCCAGCAGTGAATCGGGACAGGGGGGGAAAAACTATGGCTACACCTTC. It is translated as CASSESGQGGKNYGYTF.

The genes are TRBV15 and TRBJ1-4; possible D gene TRBD1, 6 bases. The V and J ends lost 10 bases and 0 bases respectively, with 12 bases between them. Germline values: CDR1 LNHNV, CDR2 YYDKDF (reference sequence). There are 14 residues in the CDR3. CDR3 coding DNA: TGTGCCATTGGACAGCCAGCAACTAATGAAAAACTGTTTTTT. It encodes CAIGQPATNEKLFF.

The genes are TRBV7-7 and TRBJ1-4; the D gene is possibly TRBD1 (5 bases). V lost 5 bases and J 8 bases, leaving 12 bases between the germline ends. This CDR3 region has 13 residues. The germline CDR1 and CDR2 sequences are SSHAT and FNYEAQ (reference sequence). CDR3 nucleotide sequence: TGTGCCAGCAGCGTTACTAAGGGGGAAAAACTGTTTTTT. Its protein is CASSVTKGEKLFF. The variable domain in full, completed from reference TRBV7-7 and TRBJ1-4, reads GAGVSQSPRYKVTKRGQDVTLRCDPISSHATLYWYQQALGQGPEFLTYFNYEAQPDKSGLPSDRFSAERPEGSISTLTIQRTEQRDSAMYRCASSVTKGEKLFFGSGTQLSVL.

The chain joins TRBV5-1 to TRBJ2-3; a possible D gene is TRBD2 (6 bases). Germline values: CDR1 SGHRS, CDR2 YFSETQ. Between the trimmed V and J ends, which lost 4 bases and 3 bases, there was a span of 15 bases. The CDR3 is made up of 15 amino acids. The CDR3 coding sequence is TGCGCCAGCAGCGTGACGGGGGAAAGGACAGATACGCAGTATTTT. Encoded protein: CASSVTGERTDTQYF.

The gene calls are TRBV19 and TRBJ1-1; TRBD1 matches at 8 bases. Trimming took 5 bases from V and 6 from J; bases not matched to a gene: 5. The V gene's germline CDR1 is LNHDA and CDR2 SQIVND (reference sequence). The length of the CDR3 is 13 residues. CDR3 in amino acids: CASSDTGGSEAFF. For the CDR3, the DNA is TGTGCCAGTAGTGACACAGGGGGATCTGAAGCTTTCTTT.

The chain recombines TRBV4-1 with TRBJ2-7; D not resolved. Germline V gene sequence: CDR1 MGHRA, CDR2 YSYEKL. CDR3 size: 13 residues. Deletions cut 0 bases from V and 4 bases from J, with 7 bases between. The CDR3 DNA sequence: TGCGCCAGCAGCCAAGAACGGCAGTACGAGCAGTACTTC. Protein product: CASSQERQYEQYF.

V usage is TRBV2 and J usage is TRBJ2-3, with TRBD1 as a possible D gene (6 bases). The CDR3 length is 14 residues. Germline CDR1 and CDR2: SNHLY and FYNNEI. V was cut by 7 bases and J by 4 bases, with 15 bases left in between. CDR3 coding DNA: TGTGCCAGCATCGGAACAGGGTGGTCAGATACGCAGTATTTT. Its translation is CASIGTGWSDTQYF.

The chain uses TRBV27 and TRBJ2-7, with 7 bases aligning to TRBD1. The CDR3 loop spans 15 amino acids. The junction had 9 bases not matched to a gene; V was cut back by 5 bases and J by 2 bases. The germline gives CDR1 MNHEY, CDR2 SMNVEV (reference sequence). The CDR3 DNA reads TGTGCCAGCAGTATTCCCGGGACAGTTCCCTACGAGCAGTACTTC. As protein: CASSIPGTVPYEQYF.

V is TRBV6-5 and J is TRBJ2-1; D gene uncertain. This CDR3 is 13 amino acids long. Germline V gene lookup returns CDR1 MNHEY and CDR2 SVGAGI. The V end lost 2 bases, the J end lost 15 bases, and 17 bases lay between the germline ends. DNA of the CDR3: TGTGCCAGCAGTTACGGGTCCTCGAGGCAAATGTTCTTC. Amino acid sequence: CASSYGSSRQMFF.

This clone occurred once. The chain carries TRBV21-1 and TRBJ2-4. TRBV21-1 is described as a pseudogene. The CDR3 has 15 amino acids. This CDR3 is CASNFPRRPKNIQYF. CDR3 DNA: TGTGCCAGCAATTTCCCCAGACGGCCGAAAAACATTCAGTACTTC.

This chain connects TRBV11-2 to TRBJ1-4; 8 bases are shared with TRBD1. The germline V gene has CDR1 SGHAT and CDR2 FQNNGV. V trimming: 7 bases; J trimming: 4 bases; junction bases outside the gene matches: 5. The CDR3 is 14 residues long. CDR3 DNA: TGTGCCAGCACCCTGGGACAGGTTAATGAAAAACTGTTTTTT. It codes for CASTLGQVNEKLFF.

This chain uses TRBV5-6 with TRBJ2-7; 8 nucleotides line up with TRBD1. The CDR3 length is 15 residues. The ends lost 1 base at V and 1 base at J; junction bases unmatched: 4. Germline V gene sequence: CDR1 SGHDT, CDR2 YYEEEE. The CDR3 reads CASSLYDRGSYEQYF. The CDR3 bases are TGTGCCAGCAGCTTGTACGACAGGGGTTCCTACGAGCAGTACTTC.

V and J are TRBV6-6 and TRBJ1-3; TRBD1 agrees at 9 bases. V gave up 5 bases and J gave up 6 bases; unmatched junction bases: 5. Germline V gives CDR1 MNHNY, CDR2 SVGAGI (reference sequence). The CDR3 has 14 residues. CDR3 loop: CASSKQGAENTIYF. The CDR3 nucleotides are TGTGCCAGCAGTAAACAGGGGGCAGAAAACACCATATATTTT.

V and J are TRBV6-1 and TRBJ1-4; TRBD1 aligns across 8 bases. The CDR3 loop spans 15 amino acids. Germline CDR1 and CDR2: MNHNS and SASEGT. Unmatched junction bases numbered 9, after V lost 8 bases and J lost 4 bases. CDR3 loop: CASGPDRGINEKLFF. As DNA, the CDR3 is TGTGCCAGCGGTCCCGACAGGGGCATTAATGAAAAACTGTTTTTT.

V gene TRBV11-2 combines with J gene TRBJ2-1; D remains ambiguous. The CDR3 runs to 10 residues. V dropped 6 bases and J dropped 8 bases, with 5 bases sitting between them. The germline gives CDR1 SGHAT, CDR2 FQNNGV. The DNA for the CDR3 is TGTGCCAGCAGTTCCCATGAGCAGTTCTTC. Amino acid sequence: CASSSHEQFF.

The J gene is TRBJ1-5, the V gene TRBV4-1; D gene uncertain. The germline gives CDR1 MGHRA, CDR2 YSYEKL. This CDR3 spans 16 amino acids. Trimming removed 1 base at V and 9 bases at J, with 19 bases between. The CDR3 here is CASSQVDMGLPGPQHF. DNA for the CDR3: TGCGCCAGCAGCCAAGTTGACATGGGCCTCCCAGGGCCCCAGCATTTT.

The CDR3 sequence: CASSPRGQGSNQPQHF. CDR3 sequence (DNA): TGTGCCAGCAGTCCCCGGGGACAGGGAAGCAATCAGCCCCAGCATTTT. This sequence joins TRBV27 and TRBJ1-5, with TRBD1 matching over 9 bases. In germline, CDR1 is MNHEY, CDR2 SMNVEV (reference sequence). After removal of 5 bases from V and 1 base from J, the junction contained 6 bases not matched to a gene. The CDR3 has 16 residues.

The V and J genes are TRBV10-3 and TRBJ2-1; 9 nucleotides agree with TRBD2. V shed 0 bases, J shed 5 bases, and the junction held 8 bases outside the gene matches. The CDR3 sequence is 17 residues long. CDR1 and CDR2 (germline): ENHRY, SYGVKD. The CDR3 spells CAISESGLAGGDNEQFF. The CDR3 DNA reads as TGTGCCATCAGTGAGTCGGGACTGGCGGGGGGGGACAATGAGCAGTTCTTC.

V gene TRBV28 combines with J gene TRBJ2-2; 7 nucleotides agree with TRBD1. Germline values: CDR1 MDHEN, CDR2 SYDVKM. This CDR3 has 14 amino acids. V trimming: 3 bases; J trimming: 8 bases; junction bases outside the gene matches: 6. This CDR3 reads CASSLTGRSGELFF. The CDR3 DNA reads as TGTGCCAGCAGTTTGACAGGGCGTTCTGGGGAGCTGTTTTTT.

This rearrangement joins TRBV21-1 to TRBJ2-5; TRBD1 was called by the table and not checked on the DNA. TRBV21-1 is classified as a pseudogene. This CDR3 is built from 16 residues. CDR3 nucleotide sequence: TGTGCCAGCAGCAGCCGGGACAGGCGGTACCAAGAGACCCAGTACTTC. Its protein is CASSSRDRRYQETQYF.

In DNA form, the CDR3 reads TGTGCCAGCAGCTTAGGTGGGTGGGGGTTAGGGAATGAGCAGTTCTTC. Translating gives CASSLGGWGLGNEQFF. This chain connects TRBV7-8 to TRBJ2-1, with D perhaps being TRBD1 or TRBD2 (5 bases each). The CDR3 loop spans 16 amino acids. Trimming pared 1 base from V and 7 bases from J, leaving 17 bases between. Germline CDR1 SGHVS, CDR2 FQNEAQ.

V gene TRBV18 combines with J gene TRBJ2-5, with D possibly being TRBD1 (6 bases). CDR3 size: 15 residues. Between the trimmed V and J ends, which lost 1 base and 9 bases, there was a span of 18 bases. CDR1 and CDR2 (germline): KGHSH, LQKENI. The CDR3 bases are TGTGCCAGCTCACCACGCTCGCAGGGGCCAAGGTCCCAGTACTTC. Encoded protein: CASSPRSQGPRSQYF.

The chain recombines TRBV9 with TRBJ1-1; D is ambiguous. V was pared by 3 bases and J by 2 bases, with 8 bases between. Germline assignment: CDR1 SGDLS and CDR2 YYNGEE. This CDR3 contains 13 residues. The CDR3 nucleotides read TGTGCCAGCAGCGAGGGCGGTAACACTGAAGCTTTCTTT. Translated: CASSEGGNTEAFF.

The chain combines TRBV30 with TRBJ2-1, with 7 bases that match TRBD2. CDR1 and CDR2 from the germline V gene are GTSNPN and SVGIG (reference sequence). The V gene end was trimmed by 4 bases and the J gene end by 10 bases; junction bases not matched to a gene: 10. The CDR3 has 13 residues. The DNA of the CDR3 is TGTGCCTGGATTGGACTAGTGCTCGGAGAGCAGTTCTTC. As protein: CAWIGLVLGEQFF.

V and J are TRBV9 and TRBJ2-2; 10 positions match TRBD2. Germline CDR1 and CDR2: SGDLS and YYNGEE. The CDR3 loop spans 15 amino acids. Trimming took 1 base from V and 6 from J; bases not matched to a gene: 3. DNA for the CDR3: TGTGCCAGCAGCGTAACTAGCGGGGTATCCGGGGAGCTGTTTTTT. It translates to CASSVTSGVSGELFF.

The chain carries TRBV7-6 and TRBJ2-4; D possibly corresponds to TRBD2 (6 bases). Germline lookup yields CDR1 SGHVS and CDR2 FNYEAQ. The CDR3 has 13 residues. Trimming shortened V by 0 bases and J by 9 bases, and 9 bases separated the two germline ends. In DNA, the CDR3 is TGTGCCAGCAGCTTAGCGGGGGGAAGCATTCAGTACTTC. Amino acid sequence: CASSLAGGSIQYF.

This clone was counted a single time. V usage is TRBV19 and J usage is TRBJ1-3; possible D gene TRBD1, 6 bases. Trimming took 6 bases from V and 0 from J, leaving 15 bases between them. Germline assignment: CDR1 LNHDA and CDR2 SQIVND (reference sequence). The CDR3 is 16 residues long. In DNA form, the CDR3 reads TGTGCCAGTAGCAACATCAGGGGCCTCTCTGGAAACACCATATATTTT. The encoded protein is CASSNIRGLSGNTIYF.

This clone was seen more than once but under ten times. The J gene is TRBJ1-4, the V gene TRBV4-1; 10 positions match TRBD1. The CDR3 sequence is 16 residues long. J gave up 6 bases and V 2 bases, and 6 bases lay outside the gene matches. The germline V gene encodes CDR1 MGHRA and CDR2 YSYEKL. CDR3 nucleotides: TGCGCCAGCAGCCAACAAGGGACAGGGGCGGATGAAAAACTGTTTTTT. It codes for CASSQQGTGADEKLFF.

This chain links TRBV14 with TRBJ2-5, with D possibly being TRBD2 (5 bases). Trimming removed 1 base at V and 8 bases at J, with 11 bases between. Germline CDR1 reads SGHDN; CDR2 reads FVKESK. The CDR3 is made up of 13 amino acids. CDR3 loop: CASSQAPGFTQYF. The CDR3 DNA reads TGTGCCAGCAGCCAAGCCCCGGGGTTCACCCAGTACTTC.

This chain links TRBV29-1 with TRBJ1-2, with TRBD1 matching over 9 bases. CDR1 and CDR2 (germline): SQVTM, ANQGSEA. The CDR3 spans 13 residues. V was pared by 6 bases and J by 0 bases, with 2 bases of the junction left unmatched. The CDR3 region is CSVGTGTNYGYTF. The CDR3 DNA reads as TGCAGCGTGGGGACAGGGACTAACTATGGCTACACCTTC.

This clone was observed a handful of times. The V gene is TRBV9, the J gene TRBJ2-7, with D tentatively TRBD1 (6 bases). The germline gives CDR1 SGDLS, CDR2 YYNGEE. Trimming took 1 base from V and 0 from J, leaving 11 bases between them. The CDR3 is 15 amino acids. CDR3 bases: TGTGCCAGCAGCGTATACAGGGACCCCTCCTACGAGCAGTACTTC. The encoded protein is CASSVYRDPSYEQYF.